These 23 T cell receptor beta chains share one sample of origin, sequenced in a study of identical twins. TCRdb ran MiXCR on the 5' RACE reads and lists one entry per CDR3 protein. Among nearly 200,000 distinct CDR3 sequences listed, 15% to 20% were seen once. These data also featured in a second study, about T cells expressing NK-cell markers.

Sample: CD8+ T cells sorted from blood. The receptor source for this set is a woman under 30 in good health.

In its sample, this clonotype was seen a few times. The chain combines TRBV7-6 with TRBJ2-7; 10 nucleotides match TRBD2. In germline, CDR1 is SGHVS, CDR2 FNYEAQ. This CDR3 has 14 residues. V lost 5 bases to trimming and J lost 6 bases; unmatched junction nucleotides: 7. The CDR3 nucleotides read TGTGCCAGCAGCCCATCCCAGCGGGGGGGCGAGCAGTACTTC. It translates to CASSPSQRGGEQYF.

The table lists this clonotype with many counts. The rearrangement links TRBV12-3 or TRBV12-4 to TRBJ2-5, with D possibly called TRBD1 or TRBD2 (5 bases each). V shed 7 bases and J shed 2 bases, with 11 bases lying between them. CDR3 length: 13 amino acids. This CDR3 reads CASTYWGQETQYF. Written as DNA, the CDR3 is TGTGCCAGCACCTACTGGGGGCAAGAGACCCAGTACTTC.

The chain links TRBV5-1 to TRBJ1-1, with 8 bases identical to TRBD1. CDR1 and CDR2 from the germline V gene are SGHRS and YFSETQ. V trimming: 3 bases; J trimming: 0 bases; junction bases outside the gene matches: 7. This CDR3 is built from 16 residues. The CDR3 region has the DNA TGCGCCAGCAGCTCCGGACAGGGTTACATGAACACTGAAGCTTTCTTT. It yields the protein CASSSGQGYMNTEAFF.

The V gene is TRBV4-1, the J gene TRBJ1-2; the match to TRBD1 covers 9 bases. The CDR3 runs to 17 residues. From germline, CDR1 is MGHRA and CDR2 YSYEKL. The V segment lost 2 bases and the J segment 7 bases; nucleotides outside the gene matches: 14. In DNA form, the CDR3 reads TGCGCCAGCAGCCAACAATTGTTGGACAGGGGATTAATTGGCTACACCTTC. The encoded protein is CASSQQLLDRGLIGYTF.

This clonotype was recorded a few times. The chain has TRBV9 and TRBJ2-7, with D perhaps TRBD1 or TRBD2 (6 bases each). This CDR3 is 15 amino acids long. The V and J ends lost 0 bases and 5 bases respectively, with 15 bases between them. Looked up from germline, CDR1 is SGDLS and CDR2 is YYNGEE. The DNA of the CDR3 is TGTGCCAGCAGCGTAGATCGGGGGCTGGAGCACGAGCAGTACTTC. Translating it yields CASSVDRGLEHEQYF. Complete variable domain (other parts from reference TRBV9 and TRBJ2-7): DSGVTQTPKHLITATGQRVTLRCSPRSGDLSVYWYQQSLDQGLQFLIQYYNGEERAKGNILERFSAQQFPDLHSELNLSSLELGDSALYFCASSVDRGLEHEQYFGPGTRLTVT.

The genes are TRBV27 and TRBJ2-1; TRBD1 agrees at 7 bases. V dropped 4 bases and J dropped 6; count of bases not matched to a gene: 9. The CDR3 has 15 residues. CDR1 and CDR2 (germline): MNHEY, SMNVEV (reference sequence). As DNA, the CDR3 is TGTGCCAGCAGTTCAGGGGGTTTGGGGATCAATGAGCAGTTCTTC. Translation gives CASSSGGLGINEQFF.

This clonotype showed up many times. This rearrangement joins TRBV7-9 to TRBJ2-1; D gene uncertain. The germline gives CDR1 SEHNR, CDR2 FQNEAQ (reference sequence). Trimming pared 1 base from V and 5 bases from J, leaving 9 bases between. The CDR3 length is 14 residues. The CDR3 DNA reads as TGTGCCAGCAGCTTAGTGGCAGGAGACAATGAGCAGTTCTTC. Amino acid sequence: CASSLVAGDNEQFF.

The table lists this clonotype with many counts. An end of the junction does not agree with germline; a read error may underlie this. As DNA, the CDR3 is TGTGCCAGCAGTCACTCCCCCCCCGCGGGGTACGGTGTCCAAGAGACCCAGTACTTC. Amino acid sequence: CASSHSPPAGYGVQETQYF. The chain couples TRBV6-4 to TRBJ2-5, with a possible D match to TRBD2 (6 bases). The CDR3 has 19 residues. Germline-derived CDR1 and CDR2 are MRHNA and SNTAGT.

In this sample, this clonotype turned up a few times. The CDR3 loop is CSASGPFPVNTEAFF. The CDR3 DNA follows: TGCAGTGCTTCCGGGCCTTTCCCGGTGAACACTGAAGCTTTCTTT. The chain joins TRBV20-1 to TRBJ1-1; D ambiguous. The ends were cut back, 5 bases at V and 0 bases at J, with 16 bases in the middle. Germline V gene lookup returns CDR1 DFQATT and CDR2 SNEGSKA (reference sequence). The CDR3 length is 15 residues.

The gene calls are TRBV7-9 and TRBJ2-5; tentatively, D is TRBD1 (5 bases). The CDR3 sequence is 14 residues long. Germline V gives CDR1 SEHNR, CDR2 FQNEAQ (reference sequence). The V and J ends lost 1 base and 6 bases respectively, with 12 bases between them. CDR3: CASSLGQGGQTQYF. In nucleotides, the CDR3 is TGTGCCAGCAGCTTAGGGCAGGGCGGACAGACCCAGTACTTC.

This clonotype was seen a single time. This chain connects TRBV20-1 to TRBJ2-3; D gene unclear. This CDR3 is 14 amino acids long. Germline loops: CDR1 DFQATT, CDR2 SNEGSKA (reference sequence). The V end was cut by 6 bases, the J end by 8 bases, with 21 bases between. CDR3 in DNA: TGCAGTGCGAGTAAACCCCCTCTACACGGTACGCAGTATTTT. This codes for CSASKPPLHGTQYF.

This clonotype was detected ten times or more. The chain recombines TRBV6-4 with TRBJ2-1; D is tentatively TRBD1 or TRBD2 (6 bases each). Trimming cost V 6 bases and J 6 bases, with 15 bases left between them. The germline gives CDR1 MRHNA, CDR2 SNTAGT. The CDR3 sequence is 14 residues long. Here the CDR3 reads CASSASGATNEQFF. The CDR3 DNA reads TGTGCCAGCAGCGCCTCGGGGGCAACCAATGAGCAGTTCTTC.

The chain couples TRBV12-5 to TRBJ2-1, with D hard to call. Germline V gene lookup returns CDR1 LGHNT and CDR2 FRNRAP. V was cut by 7 bases and J by 8 bases, with 15 bases left in between. This CDR3 comprises 13 residues. The CDR3 loop is CASDKSLRHEQFF. In DNA form, the CDR3 reads TGTGCTAGTGACAAGTCCTTAAGGCATGAGCAGTTCTTC. Drawing the rest from reference TRBV12-5 and TRBJ2-1, the complete variable domain is DARVTQTPRHKVTEMGQEVTMRCQPILGHNTVFWYRQTMMQGLELLAYFRNRAPLDDSGMPKDRFSAEMPDATLATLKIQPSEPRDSAVYFCASDKSLRHEQFFGPGTRLTVL.

The chain recombines TRBV20-1 with TRBJ2-7; perhaps TRBD2 as D (6 bases). Germline lookup yields CDR1 DFQATT and CDR2 SNEGSKA (reference sequence). The CDR3 runs to 15 residues. V was pared by 0 bases and J by 3 bases, with 15 bases between. In DNA, the CDR3 is TGCAGTGCTAGAGATCATTTCGGGAGTAACTACGAGCAGTACTTC. It encodes CSARDHFGSNYEQYF.

This clonotype appeared once. At one of its ends the junction is not consistent with the germline gene, which may arise from a read error. This chain's CDR3 is CVSSQLTGELFF. CDR3 in DNA: TGTGTCAGCAGCCAGCTGACCGGGGAGCTGTTTTTT. The V call is TRBV14, the J call TRBJ2-2, with D hard to call. The CDR3 is made up of 12 amino acids. CDR1 is SGHDN and CDR2 is FVKESK in the germline V gene.

This chain connects TRBV10-1 to TRBJ2-2; the D is unclear. Germline CDR1 and CDR2: WNHNN and SYGVQD (reference sequence). V was pared by 4 bases and J by 6 bases, with 12 bases between. CDR3 size: 14 residues. The chain's CDR3 is CASSGSSAAGELFF. CDR3 bases: TGCGCCAGCAGTGGATCCTCGGCCGCCGGGGAGCTGTTTTTT.

This clonotype came up a few times. The chain couples TRBV6-1 to TRBJ2-7; TRBD1 matches 8 bases. The CDR3 consists of 13 residues. Germline values: CDR1 MNHNS, CDR2 SASEGT. Germline trimming cut 11 bases from V and 1 base from J; bases unmatched to any gene: 7. The CDR3 DNA follows: TGTGCCCATTCCCGGACAGGGTCCTACGAGCAGTACTTC. Translating gives CAHSRTGSYEQYF.

This clonotype was seen a handful of times. This rearrangement joins TRBV3-1 to TRBJ2-7; D remains ambiguous. CDR1 and CDR2 (germline): LGHDT, YNNKEL (reference sequence). Trimming cost V 4 bases and J 0 bases, with 7 bases left between them. The CDR3 covers 13 residues. The CDR3 sequence is CASSPGPSYEQYF. Here the CDR3 DNA reads TGTGCCAGCAGCCCTGGACCCTCCTACGAGCAGTACTTC.

As concerns this clonotype: A much larger clone differs from this one at a single base, so this may be a read error. The chain has TRBV4-2 and TRBJ2-7; either TRBD1 or TRBD2 may supply D (5 bases each). Germline loops: CDR1 LGHNA, CDR2 YNFKEQ. The CDR3 extends over 16 amino acids. Trimming removed 0 bases at V and 6 bases at J, with 18 bases between. CDR3 sequence (DNA): TGTGCCAGCAGCCAAGATGGAGGACTCCGGGGCGGCGAGCAGTACTTC. It specifies CASSQDGGLRGGEQYF.

The rearrangement joins TRBV3-1 to TRBJ2-3; 7 bases are a match to TRBD2. Germline V lookup: CDR1 LGHDT, CDR2 YNNKEL (reference sequence). Trimming cost V 0 bases and J 2 bases; bases outside gene matches: 8. The CDR3 length is 17 residues. CDR3 residues: CASSQDPPSGYTDTQYF. CDR3 bases: TGTGCCAGCAGCCAAGATCCGCCTAGCGGATACACAGATACGCAGTATTTT.

The genes are TRBV29-1 and TRBJ2-2; 8 bases align to TRBD1. Germline V gene data show CDR1 as SQVTM and CDR2 as ANQGSEA. The CDR3 covers 14 residues. V shed 6 bases and J 4 bases; nucleotides not matched to a gene: 7. The CDR3 spells CSVDTGGSTGELFF. Written as DNA, the CDR3 is TGCAGCGTGGATACAGGGGGTAGCACCGGGGAGCTGTTTTTT.

This clonotype showed up just a few times. The chain uses TRBV29-1 and TRBJ2-5, with D possibly matching TRBD2 (6 bases). The CDR3 runs to 11 residues. Trimming pared 6 bases from V and 4 bases from J, leaving 9 bases between. Germline V lookup: CDR1 SQVTM, CDR2 ANQGSEA. The CDR3, as DNA: TGCAGCGTGCGGGACGGAGAGACCCAGTACTTC. Encoded protein: CSVRDGETQYF.

This sequence joins TRBV5-6 and TRBJ2-3; 11 nucleotides line up with TRBD2. The germline CDR1 and CDR2 sequences are SGHDT and YYEEEE. Trimming cost V 3 bases and J 4 bases; bases outside gene matches: 4. CDR3 length: 15 amino acids. The CDR3 DNA sequence: TGTGCCAGCAGCTCCACTAGCGGGAGACCAGATACGCAGTATTTT. It is translated as CASSSTSGRPDTQYF.